This T cell receptor beta chain was sequenced in a study of identical twins. The CDR3 has 16 residues. V lost 0 bases and J 4 bases, leaving 19 bases between the germline ends. The germline V gene encodes CDR1 DFQATT and CDR2 SNEGSKA (reference sequence). TCRdb itself ran the 5' RACE reads through MiXCR, one entry per CDR3 protein. The sample gives 550,000 to 700,000 distinct CDR3 sequences, 21% of which show up once; 4.3% is in the top ten. These same records also appear under a second study, on T cells expressing NK-cell markers.

The TCR was taken from a woman aged 18-29 years in good health. The chain couples TRBV20-1 to TRBJ2-7; D is perhaps TRBD1 or TRBD2 (6 bases each). The sequencing input was PBMCs. The CDR3: CSAREPSQGSGYEQYF. CDR3 nucleotides: TGCAGTGCTAGAGAACCCTCACAGGGAAGCGGGTACGAGCAGTACTTC.